The TCR beta chain under discussion was sequenced for a study of T-cell reconstitution after alpha-beta-depleted transplantation in children. About this clonotype itself: What it binds is unknown.

This CDR3 spans 14 amino acids. The V end was cut by 3 bases, the J end by 6 bases, with 14 bases between. Unique molecular identifiers featured in how the TCRbeta library was prepared. TCRdb fed the PCR reads into MiXCR, producing one record per CDR3 protein. The sample yields around 300,000 distinct CDR3 sequences, around a tenth seen once. Regarding the study as a whole: The main origin of T-cell counts and diversity one year after transplant was newly produced T cells.

Specimen: PBMCs, collected before TCRalphabeta/CD19-depleted stem cell transplant. This chain joins TRBV12-3 or TRBV12-4 and TRBJ1-2; possible D gene TRBD1, 5 bases. The sequence came from a boy under two years old with acute myeloid leukemia, due to receive a stem cell transplant. In DNA form, the CDR3 reads TGTGCCAGCAGTTTCGGGGGGGGAAAGCATGGCTACACCTTC. Translating gives CASSFGGGKHGYTF.